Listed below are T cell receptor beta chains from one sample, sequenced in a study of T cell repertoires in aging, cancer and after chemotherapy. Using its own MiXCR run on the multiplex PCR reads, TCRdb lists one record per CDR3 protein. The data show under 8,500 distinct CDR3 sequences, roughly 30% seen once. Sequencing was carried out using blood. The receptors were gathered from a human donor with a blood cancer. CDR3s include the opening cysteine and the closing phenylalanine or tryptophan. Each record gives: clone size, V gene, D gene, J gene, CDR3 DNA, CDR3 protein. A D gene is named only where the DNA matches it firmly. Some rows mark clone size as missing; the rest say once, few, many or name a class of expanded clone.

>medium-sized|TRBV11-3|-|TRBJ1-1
TGTGCCAGCAGCCGCACAGTGGACACTGAAGCTTTCTTT
CASSRTVDTEAFF
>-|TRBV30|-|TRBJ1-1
TGTGCCTGGACCAGGACTGAAGCTTTCTTT
CAWTRTEAFF
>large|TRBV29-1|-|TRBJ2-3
TGCAGCGCTGAAACTACAGGGAGCACAGATACGCAGTATTTT
CSAETTGSTDTQYF
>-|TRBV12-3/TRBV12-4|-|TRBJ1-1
TGTGCCAGCAGTCCCCAGGGATTCACTGAAGCTTTCTTT
CASSPQGFTEAFF
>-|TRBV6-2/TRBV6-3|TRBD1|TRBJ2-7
TGTGCCAGCAGTTCCCGGGACAGGGCGACCTACGAGCAGTACTTC
CASSSRDRATYEQYF
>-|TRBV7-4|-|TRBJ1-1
TGTGCCAGCAGCTTAGGCCTTGAAGCTTTCTTT
CASSLGLEAFF
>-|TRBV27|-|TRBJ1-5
TGTGCCAGCAGTCCGAACGGGCAGGGCTTGGGTCAGCCCCAGCATTTT
CASSPNGQGLGQPQHF
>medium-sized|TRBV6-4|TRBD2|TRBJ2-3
TGTGCCAGCAGGGTGGGGACTAGCCCCACAGATACGCAGTATTTT
CASRVGTSPTDTQYF
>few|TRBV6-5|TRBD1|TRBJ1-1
TGTGCCAGCAGTCCGGACAGGGGGGTCTCTGAAGCTTTCTTT
CASSPDRGVSEAFF
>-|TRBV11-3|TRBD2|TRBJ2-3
TGTGCCAGCAGCGGGCGAGGAGCGGGGGGCCTCACAGATACGCAGTATTTT
CASSGRGAGGLTDTQYF
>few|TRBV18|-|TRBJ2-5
TGTGCCAGCTCACCGCCAGGCGTCCAAGAGACCCAGTACTTC
CASSPPGVQETQYF
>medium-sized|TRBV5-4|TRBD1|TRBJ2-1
TGTGCCAGCAGCGCAAACCGGGACAGGGCTAGTGAGCAGTTCTTC
CASSANRDRASEQFF
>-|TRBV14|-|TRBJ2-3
TGTGCCAGCAGCCGATCACAGGGCACAGATACGCAGTATTTT
CASSRSQGTDTQYF
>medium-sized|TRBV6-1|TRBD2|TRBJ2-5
TGTGCCAGCAAGAGCGGGGGGGCCTATGAGACCCAGTACTTC
CASKSGGAYETQYF
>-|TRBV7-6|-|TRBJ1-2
TGTGCCAGCAGCCCTATCTCCCAGGGACGGCACTATGGCTACACCTTC
CASSPISQGRHYGYTF
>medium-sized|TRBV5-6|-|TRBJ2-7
TGTGCCAGCAGCCGAGCACACTACGAGCAGTACTTC
CASSRAHYEQYF
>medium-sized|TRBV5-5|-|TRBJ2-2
TGTGCCAGCAGCTTTGGATTGGTCAGGGGGAACACCGGGGAGCTGTTTTTT
CASSFGLVRGNTGELFF
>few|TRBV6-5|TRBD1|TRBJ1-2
TGTGCCAGCAGTTACTCGAGACAGGGGGGTGGCTACACCTTC
CASSYSRQGGGYTF
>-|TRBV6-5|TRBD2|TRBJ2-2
TGTGCCAGCAGTTACACTAGCGGGGGGGTACCCGGGGAGCTGTTTTTT
CASSYTSGGVPGELFF
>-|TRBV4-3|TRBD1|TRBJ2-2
TGCGCCAGCAGCCCGCGACAGGGGGGGGGACCCGGGGAGCTGTTTTTT
CASSPRQGGGPGELFF
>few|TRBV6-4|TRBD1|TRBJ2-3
TGTGCCAGCAGTGACTCGGGACAGGGGTTGGATACGCAGTATTTT
CASSDSGQGLDTQYF
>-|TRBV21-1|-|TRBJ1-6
TGTGCCAGCAGCAAAATCGATACAGGGGTTAAGAGTAGTAATTCACCCCTCCACTTT
CASSKIDTGVKSSNSPLHF
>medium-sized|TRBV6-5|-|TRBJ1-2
TGTGCCAGCAGTCTACCCGGGGGAGGCTACACCTTC
CASSLPGGGYTF
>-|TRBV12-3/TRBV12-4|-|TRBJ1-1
TGTGCCAGCAGTTTCAAGGGAATAACTGAAGCTTTCTTT
CASSFKGITEAFF
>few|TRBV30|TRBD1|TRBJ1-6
TGTGCCTGGGAAGGGACAGGTTCAAATTCACCCCTCCACTTT
CAWEGTGSNSPLHF
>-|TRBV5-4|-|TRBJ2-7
TGTGCCAGCAGCTTCGGAGTGACCTACGAGCAGTACTTC
CASSFGVTYEQYF
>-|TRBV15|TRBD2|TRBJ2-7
TGTGCCACCGGCCTGTCTAGCGGGGAACACGAGCAGTACTTC
CATGLSSGEHEQYF
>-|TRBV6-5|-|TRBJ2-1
TGTGCCAGCAGTTCCCTGGGACACAACTCCTACAATGAGCAGTTCTTC
CASSSLGHNSYNEQFF
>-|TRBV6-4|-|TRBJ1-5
TGTGCCAGCAGTGAGTTTATGGACGGTAATCAGCCCCAGCATTTT
CASSEFMDGNQPQHF
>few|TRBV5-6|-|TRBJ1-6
TGTGCCAGCAGCTTGGTTGGCAGGGAAAGATCACCCCTCCACTTT
CASSLVGRERSPLHF
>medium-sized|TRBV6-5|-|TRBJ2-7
TGTGCCAGCACGGACCTAACGGAGCAGTACTTC
CASTDLTEQYF
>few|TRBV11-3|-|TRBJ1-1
TGTGCCAGCAGCCAAGGGACATTGAACACTGAAGCTTTCTTT
CASSQGTLNTEAFF
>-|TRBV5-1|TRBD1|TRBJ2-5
TGCGCCAGCAGCACCAGGGGGCTGGGGGAGACCCAGTACTTC
CASSTRGLGETQYF
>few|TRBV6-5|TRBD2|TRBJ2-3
TGTGCCAGCAGTTACGAGAGCGGGGGGCCTCATACGCAGTATTTT
CASSYESGGPHTQYF
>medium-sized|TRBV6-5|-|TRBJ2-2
TGTGCCAGCAGGTACAGAGACGACACCGGGGAGCTGTTTTTT
CASRYRDDTGELFF
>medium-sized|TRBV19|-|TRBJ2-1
TGTGCCAGTAGTATAGCGAATGAGCAGTTCTTC
CASSIANEQFF
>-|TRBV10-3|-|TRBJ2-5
TGTGCCTACAAGGAGGGGGGGGCGGATGAGACCCAGTACTTC
CAYKEGGADETQYF
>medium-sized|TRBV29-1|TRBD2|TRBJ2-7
TGCAGCGGAAAGACTAGCGGCGAGCAGTACTTC
CSGKTSGEQYF
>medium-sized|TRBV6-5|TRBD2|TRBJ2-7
TGTGCCAGCAGGGGGAGGGGTCCTTACGAGCAGTACTTC
CASRGRGPYEQYF
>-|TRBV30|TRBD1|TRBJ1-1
TGTGCCTGGAGGAGGACAGGGTCTGAAGCTTTCTTT
CAWRRTGSEAFF
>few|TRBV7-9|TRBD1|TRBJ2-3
TGTGCCAGCAGCTCCTCCAGGGGGACAGATACGCAGTATTTT
CASSSSRGTDTQYF